This T cell receptor beta chain was observed in a study of T cell repertoires in cytomegalovirus infection. Study-wide context: From public TCR beta signatures came an indication of both CMV infection and matching HLA type.

TCRdb independently ran MiXCR on the reads; one entry per CDR3 protein. The sample contains some 700,000 distinct CDR3 sequences, around 35% of which appear only once. CDR1 and CDR2 from the germline V gene are SGHAT and FQNNGV. Trimming at V came to 6 bases and at J to 2 bases, leaving 8 bases not matched to a gene. This CDR3 contains 16 residues. This clonotype was seen a few times. Its specificity is not known. General study results and limits: Ex vivo responses were dominated by HLA-C-restricted CMV-specific TCR beta clonotypes.

This receptor was taken from a human donor in good health (CMV status not recorded). Some clones in this sample may be carry-over from other donors' samples. The specimen comprised cultured PBMCs, sampled from culture after CMV antigen stimulation. The chain joins TRBV11-2 to TRBJ2-3; 10 bases map to TRBD2. CDR3 region: CASSPRAGGSTDTQYF. As DNA, the CDR3 is TGTGCCAGCAGTCCTAGAGCGGGGGGGTCCACAGATACGCAGTATTTT.